This TCR beta chain was identified in a study of blood T cells in healthy people across ages (dated by TCRdb to the mid-2010s). With respect to the entire study: In model experiments, template switching captured about one uniquely barcoded TCR beta cDNA molecule for every two T cells. The donors were divided into four age groups: young (average approximately 16 years), middle-aged (about 39), aged (about 61) and long-lived (about 90). To track age-related changes in TCR beta repertoire diversity, the study relied on deep sequencing normalized with unique cDNA molecular identifiers. The study analyzed two additional independent replicas of 1 million unique cDNA reads from the same blood draw for two donors, one aged 18 to 29 and one aged 80 or older. Paper-wide results and their limitations: Estimates of total diversity based on one million sequenced T cells were regarded as lower bounds and as underestimates. Donor CMV infection status was unknown, potentially confounding age-related changes in expanded clonotypes. Compared with the aged group, more naive CD4+ T cells, fewer expanded clones and increased TCR diversity were shown by the long-lived group, suggesting age selection. There was a strong correlation between observed TCR beta diversity and the percentage of naive T cells measured by flow cytometry. Because profiling used bulk unsorted PBMCs, naive and antigen-experienced compartments could not be compared conclusively. As age increased, observed TCR beta diversity per million T cells dropped in a roughly linear way, and a significant reduction was already evident by age 40.

About this clonotype itself: The clone's antigen remains unknown. Per-base quality was not reported, and no clone a single base away is much larger than it.

Counted from cysteine to phenylalanine, this CDR3 has 16 amino acids. Of all the DNA, just the CDR3 is kept, 48 bases in frame from base 1. V is cut by 5 bases and J by 0 bases, and the space between the germline ends is 11 bases. Sequences SGHAT (CDR1) and FQNNGV (CDR2) are obtained from the germline V gene. The protocol used for the library was 5' RACE. TCRdb lists the instrument as Illumina HiSeq 2500. The second PCR ran for about 6 to 11 cycles and used a J-beta primer mix along with a sample-barcoded 5' primer. Each TCR beta cDNA molecule received a unique molecular identifier from a template-switch 5' adaptor carrying 12 random nucleotides. Each sample yielded at least 3 million CDR3-containing paired-end reads. First-strand cDNA synthesis was performed from all RNA using the Mint cDNA synthesis kit, with priming by a TRBC-specific oligonucleotide. Following uracil-DNA glycosylase treatment, a first 18-cycle PCR with universal primers M1SS and BC2_uni_R was performed on all cDNA. In the paper's pipeline: Each sample was normalized by randomly selecting 1 million high-quality reads, each carrying a distinct molecular identifier. Instead of being binned into consensus sequences, reads with shared molecular identifiers were discarded. MiTCR, set to a Q25 quality threshold and the strictest error-elimination algorithm, was used for CDR3 identification, clonotype clustering and error correction. A nonparametric unseen species model using Euler transformation provided a lower-bound estimate of total TCR beta diversity. The raw public data were reprocessed by TCRdb itself: fastp quality trimming at Q25, MiXCR clonotype calling, in-frame beta chains only. Each record represents a unique CDR3 protein, reported with the most common genes and DNA among its rows. TCRdb's processing, not the authors', yielded these V and J calls. For this sample the table gives more than 650,000 distinct CDR3 sequences, of which roughly 25% were detected only once. About 3% of the sample goes to the ten largest clones.

Systemically healthy Caucasian individuals from Russia, around 38 in total and aged roughly 6 to 95 years, were included as donors. Approximately 11 milliliters of peripheral blood were drawn from each donor into EDTA-treated Vacutainer tubes. Ficoll-Paque density-gradient centrifugation was used to isolate PBMCs, with at least 7 million per sample. Total RNA, at least 6 micrograms per sample, was extracted from PBMCs with Trizol reagent. For every donor, an aliquot of PBMCs went through flow cytometry to measure the percentages of naive CD45RAhigh/CD27high T cells. These data were also reused for a study on T cells of mothers and their children. As that second paper reports: Nine systemically healthy Caucasian individuals served as donors, namely three mothers together with their six children. cDNA synthesis used all of the extracted RNA, with around 1.5 ug of RNA in each 15 ul reaction. In the second PCR, sample barcodes and 2-4 random nucleotides were introduced via the M1S primer. Each mother yielded over 9 million TCR beta CDR3 reads and each child 3 million to 3.5 million reads. TCR recombination output is similarly shaped by thymic selection in related and unrelated pairs, with a minor effect exerted by inherited differences. Normalized repertoire overlap in related mother-child pairs was always slightly higher than in unrelated mother-child pairs, but the difference was never significant. With a sensitivity of approximately 100 clones per million clonotypes, no persistent microchimeric T cell clones were detected. Deep NGS was used in the study to compare the TCR beta repertoires of mothers and children and to look for features that separate related mother-child pairs from unrelated individuals. On average, the children were about 10 +/- 4 years old, while the mothers were about 37 +/- 4 years old. After adapter ligation was performed with NEBNext reagents, the libraries were sequenced on an Illumina HiSeq 2000 with 100+100 nt paired-end reads. To avoid cross-contamination, the mother libraries and the child libraries were prepared a month apart and sequenced in separate runs. For each donor, between about 500,000 and 2,000,000 distinct TCR beta clonotypes were identified. Naive TCR beta clonotypes were estimated from low-frequency clonotypes matched to each donor's FACS-determined naive share, without sorting.

This receptor was taken from a boy under 18 in good health. The chain joins TRBV11-2 to TRBJ2-6; the D gene is unclear. Source material: blood. The bases are TGTGCCAGCAGCCGACGTGGTGCCTCTGGGGCCAACGTCCTGACTTTC. It translates as CASSRRGASGANVLTF.